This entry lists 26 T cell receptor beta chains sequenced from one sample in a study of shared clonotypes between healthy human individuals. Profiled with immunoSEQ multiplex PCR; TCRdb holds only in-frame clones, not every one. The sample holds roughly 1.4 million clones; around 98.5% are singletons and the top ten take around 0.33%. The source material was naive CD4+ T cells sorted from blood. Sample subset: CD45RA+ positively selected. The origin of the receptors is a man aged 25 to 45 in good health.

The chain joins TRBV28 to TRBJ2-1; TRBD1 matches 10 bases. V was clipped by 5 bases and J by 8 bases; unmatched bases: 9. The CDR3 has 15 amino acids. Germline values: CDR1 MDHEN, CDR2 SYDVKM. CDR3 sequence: CASSESGQGDHEQFF. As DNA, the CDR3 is TGTGCCAGCAGTGAGTCTGGACAGGGGGACCATGAGCAGTTCTTC.

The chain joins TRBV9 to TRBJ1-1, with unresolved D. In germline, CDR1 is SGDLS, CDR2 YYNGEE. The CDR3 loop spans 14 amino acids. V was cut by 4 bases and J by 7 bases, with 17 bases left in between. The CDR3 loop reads CASSPGPGGDEAFF. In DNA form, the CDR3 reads TGTGCCAGCAGCCCTGGGCCCGGCGGGGATGAAGCTTTCTTT.

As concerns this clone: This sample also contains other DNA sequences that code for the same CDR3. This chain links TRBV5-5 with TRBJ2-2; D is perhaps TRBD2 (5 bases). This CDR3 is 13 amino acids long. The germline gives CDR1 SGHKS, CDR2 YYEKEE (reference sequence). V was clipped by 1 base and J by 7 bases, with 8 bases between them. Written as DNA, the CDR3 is TGTGCCAGCAGCTTGTTGGGGAGCGGGGAGCTGTTTTTT. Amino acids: CASSLLGSGELFF. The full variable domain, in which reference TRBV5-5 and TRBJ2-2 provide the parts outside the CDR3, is DAGVTQSPTHLIKTRGQQVTLRCSPISGHKSVSWYQQVLGQGPQFIFQYYEKEERGRGNFPDRFSARQFPNYSSELNVNALLLGDSALYLCASSLLGSGELFFGEGSRLTVL.

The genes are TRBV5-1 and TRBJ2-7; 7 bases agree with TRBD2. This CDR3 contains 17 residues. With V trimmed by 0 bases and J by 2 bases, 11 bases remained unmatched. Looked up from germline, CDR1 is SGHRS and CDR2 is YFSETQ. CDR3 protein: CASSLVTGGIKPYEQYF. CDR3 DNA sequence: TGCGCCAGCAGCTTGGTTACGGGAGGTATTAAGCCCTACGAGCAGTACTTC.

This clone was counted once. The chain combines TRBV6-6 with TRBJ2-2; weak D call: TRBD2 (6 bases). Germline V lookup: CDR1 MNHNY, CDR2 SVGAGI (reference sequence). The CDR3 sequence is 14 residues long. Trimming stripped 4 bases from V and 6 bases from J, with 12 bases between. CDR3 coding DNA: TGTGCCAGCAGTTCCCCCGGGGGTTCCGGGGAGCTGTTTTTT. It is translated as CASSSPGGSGELFF.

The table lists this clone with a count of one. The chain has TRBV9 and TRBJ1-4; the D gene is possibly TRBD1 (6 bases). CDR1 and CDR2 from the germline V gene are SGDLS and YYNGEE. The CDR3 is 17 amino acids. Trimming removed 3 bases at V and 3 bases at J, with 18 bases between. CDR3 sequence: CASSGRPGVGANEKLFF. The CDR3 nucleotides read TGTGCCAGCAGCGGTCGTCCAGGGGTGGGGGCTAATGAAAAACTGTTTTTT.

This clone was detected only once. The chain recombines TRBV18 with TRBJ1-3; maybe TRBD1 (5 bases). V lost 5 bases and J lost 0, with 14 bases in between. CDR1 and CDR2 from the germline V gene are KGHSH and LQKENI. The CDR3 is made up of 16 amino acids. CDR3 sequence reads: CASSSGTLGSGNTIYF. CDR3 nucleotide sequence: TGTGCCAGCTCATCCGGGACTTTGGGCTCTGGAAACACCATATATTTT.

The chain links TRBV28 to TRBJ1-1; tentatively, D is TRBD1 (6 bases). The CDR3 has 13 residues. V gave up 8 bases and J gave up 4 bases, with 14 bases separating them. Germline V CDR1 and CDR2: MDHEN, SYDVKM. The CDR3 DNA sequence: TGTGCCAGCGGCTTCAGGGGAGGCACTGAAGCTTTCTTT. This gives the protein CASGFRGGTEAFF.

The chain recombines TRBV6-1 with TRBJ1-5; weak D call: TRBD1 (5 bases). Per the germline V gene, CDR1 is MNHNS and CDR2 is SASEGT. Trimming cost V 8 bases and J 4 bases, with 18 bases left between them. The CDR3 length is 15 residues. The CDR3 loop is CASGTLRELNQPQHF. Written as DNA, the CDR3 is TGTGCCAGCGGGACGCTACGGGAACTAAATCAGCCCCAGCATTTT.

CDR3 nucleotides: TGTGCCAGCAGCGAGGACGGGGAAGGTGAGCAGTTCTTC. Translating it yields CASSEDGEGEQFF. This sequence joins TRBV5-4 and TRBJ2-1; maybe TRBD2 (5 bases). Looked up from germline, CDR1 is SGHNT and CDR2 is YYREEE (reference sequence). The CDR3 has 13 amino acids. V was trimmed by 4 bases and J by 9 bases, leaving 14 bases between them.

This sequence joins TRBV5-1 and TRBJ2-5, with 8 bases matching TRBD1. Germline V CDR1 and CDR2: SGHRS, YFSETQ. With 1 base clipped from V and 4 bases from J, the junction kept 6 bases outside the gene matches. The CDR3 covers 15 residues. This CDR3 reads CASSLSGQGAETQYF. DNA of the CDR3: TGCGCCAGCAGCTTGAGTGGGCAGGGGGCAGAGACCCAGTACTTC.

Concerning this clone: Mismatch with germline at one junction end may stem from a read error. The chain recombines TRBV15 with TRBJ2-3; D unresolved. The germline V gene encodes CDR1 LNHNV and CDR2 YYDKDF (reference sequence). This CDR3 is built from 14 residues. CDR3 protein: CATSRGVDTATQYF. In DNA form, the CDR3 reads TGTGCCACCAGCAGAGGGGTCGACACAGCTACGCAGTATTTT.

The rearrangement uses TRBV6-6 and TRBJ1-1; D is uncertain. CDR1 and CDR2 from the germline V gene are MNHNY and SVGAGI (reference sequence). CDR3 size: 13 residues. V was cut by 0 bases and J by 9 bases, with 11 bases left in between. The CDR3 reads CASSYSTGSKAFF. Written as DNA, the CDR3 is TGTGCCAGCAGTTACTCGACTGGATCCAAAGCTTTCTTT.

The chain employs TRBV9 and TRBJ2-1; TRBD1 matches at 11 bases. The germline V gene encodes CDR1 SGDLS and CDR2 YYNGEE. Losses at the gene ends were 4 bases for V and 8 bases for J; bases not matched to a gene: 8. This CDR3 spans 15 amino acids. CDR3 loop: CASSQGQGAHDEQFF. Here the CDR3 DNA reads TGTGCCAGCAGCCAAGGACAGGGGGCTCACGATGAGCAGTTCTTC.

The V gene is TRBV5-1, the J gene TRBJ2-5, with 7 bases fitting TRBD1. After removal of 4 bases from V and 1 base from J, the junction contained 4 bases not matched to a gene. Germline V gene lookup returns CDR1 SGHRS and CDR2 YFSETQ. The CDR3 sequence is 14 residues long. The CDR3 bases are TGCGCCAGCAGCCCGGACAGGCTCCAAGAGACCCAGTACTTC. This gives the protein CASSPDRLQETQYF.

The CDR3 sequence is CASSPYSVPNEQFF. The DNA for the CDR3 is TGTGCCAGCTCACCATACTCTGTTCCCAATGAGCAGTTCTTC. The rearrangement joins TRBV18 to TRBJ2-1; no definite D call. This CDR3 has 14 residues. In germline, CDR1 is KGHSH, CDR2 LQKENI. The V gene lost 2 bases and the J gene lost 6 bases, with 11 bases spanning the gap.

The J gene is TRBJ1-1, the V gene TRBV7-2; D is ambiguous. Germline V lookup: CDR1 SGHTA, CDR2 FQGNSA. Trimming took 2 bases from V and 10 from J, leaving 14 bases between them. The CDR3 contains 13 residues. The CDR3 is CASSLRPRDVAFF. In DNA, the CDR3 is TGTGCCAGCAGCTTAAGGCCTCGTGATGTAGCTTTCTTT.

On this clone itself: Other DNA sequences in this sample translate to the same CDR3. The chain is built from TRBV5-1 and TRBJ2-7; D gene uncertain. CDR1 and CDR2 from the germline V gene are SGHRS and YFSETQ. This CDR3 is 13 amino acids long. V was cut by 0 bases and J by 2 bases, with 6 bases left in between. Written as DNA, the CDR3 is TGCGCCAGCAGCTTGGGGCCAACCTACGAGCAGTACTTC. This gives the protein CASSLGPTYEQYF. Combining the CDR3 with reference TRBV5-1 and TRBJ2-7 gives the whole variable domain KAGVTQTPRYLIKTRGQQVTLSCSPISGHRSVSWYQQTPGQGLQFLFEYFSETQRNKGNFPGRFSGRQFSNSRSEMNVSTLELGDSALYLCASSLGPTYEQYFGPGTRLTVT.

CDR3 sequence: CASSPKNRDLWDGYTF. For the CDR3, the DNA is TGTGCCAGCTCACCAAAAAACAGGGATCTCTGGGATGGCTACACCTTC. The chain couples TRBV18 to TRBJ1-2; a possible D gene is TRBD1 (6 bases). The CDR3 runs to 16 residues. The germline V gene has CDR1 KGHSH and CDR2 LQKENI. Trimming left V 2 bases short and J 6 bases short, with 19 bases between.

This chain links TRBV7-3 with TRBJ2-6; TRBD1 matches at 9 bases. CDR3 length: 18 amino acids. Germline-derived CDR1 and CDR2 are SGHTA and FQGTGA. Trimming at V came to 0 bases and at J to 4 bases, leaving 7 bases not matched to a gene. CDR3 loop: CASSLTGTGPSGANVLTF. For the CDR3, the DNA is TGTGCCAGCAGCTTAACCGGGACAGGGCCATCGGGGGCCAACGTCCTGACTTTC.

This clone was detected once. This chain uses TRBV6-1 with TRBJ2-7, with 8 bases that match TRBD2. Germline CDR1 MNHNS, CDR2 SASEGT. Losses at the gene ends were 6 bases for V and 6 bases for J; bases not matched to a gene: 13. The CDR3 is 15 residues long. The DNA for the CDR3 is TGTGCCAGCAGCATCCCCCGGACTAGCACGGCCGAGCAGTACTTC. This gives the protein CASSIPRTSTAEQYF.

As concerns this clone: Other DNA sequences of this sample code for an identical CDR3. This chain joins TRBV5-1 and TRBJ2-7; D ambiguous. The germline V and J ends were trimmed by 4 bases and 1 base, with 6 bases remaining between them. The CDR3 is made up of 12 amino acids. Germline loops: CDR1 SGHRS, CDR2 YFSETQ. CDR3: CASSQESYEQYF. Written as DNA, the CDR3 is TGCGCCAGCAGCCAAGAGTCCTACGAGCAGTACTTC.

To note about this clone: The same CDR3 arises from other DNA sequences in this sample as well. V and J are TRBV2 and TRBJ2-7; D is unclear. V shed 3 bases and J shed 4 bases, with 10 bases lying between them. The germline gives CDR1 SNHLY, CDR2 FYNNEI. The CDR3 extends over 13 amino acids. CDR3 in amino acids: CASSEEGWYEQYF. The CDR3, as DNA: TGTGCCAGCAGTGAGGAAGGGTGGTACGAGCAGTACTTC.

The CDR3 loop is CASSVEGQADTEAFF. CDR3 coding DNA: TGTGCCAGCAGCGTAGAGGGTCAGGCCGACACTGAAGCTTTCTTT. The V and J genes are TRBV9 and TRBJ1-1; D unclear. Trimming stripped 0 bases from V and 3 bases from J, with 12 bases between. CDR3 length equals 15 residues. Germline assignment: CDR1 SGDLS and CDR2 YYNGEE. The whole variable domain, remainder taken from reference TRBV9 and TRBJ1-1, is DSGVTQTPKHLITATGQRVTLRCSPRSGDLSVYWYQQSLDQGLQFLIQYYNGEERAKGNILERFSAQQFPDLHSELNLSSLELGDSALYFCASSVEGQADTEAFFGQGTRLTVV.

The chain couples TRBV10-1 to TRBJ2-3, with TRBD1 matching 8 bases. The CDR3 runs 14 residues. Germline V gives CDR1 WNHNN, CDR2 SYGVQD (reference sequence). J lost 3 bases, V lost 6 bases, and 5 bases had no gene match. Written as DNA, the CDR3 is TGCGCCAGCAGAGGACAGGGACGGACAGATACGCAGTATTTT. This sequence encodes CASRGQGRTDTQYF.

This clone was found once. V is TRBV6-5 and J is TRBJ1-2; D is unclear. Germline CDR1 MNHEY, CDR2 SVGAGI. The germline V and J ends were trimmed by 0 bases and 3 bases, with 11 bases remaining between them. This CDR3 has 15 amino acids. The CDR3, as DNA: TGTGCCAGCAGTTACTCGGAAGCAGAATACTATGGCTACACCTTC. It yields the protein CASSYSEAEYYGYTF.